The source of this T cell receptor (beta chain) is a study of cytomegalovirus exposure and HLA in healthy donors. Researchers ran the PCR with 60 Vbeta and 13 Jbeta primers. The method was immunoSEQ multiplex PCR; TCRdb's version includes in-frame clones alone and lacks a portion of them. This table holds 180,000 or so clones, about 69% found once. About this clone itself: What it binds is unknown.

Study results and limitations: Most subjects had HLA-A and HLA-B alleles reportedly predicted accurately by TCR beta sequences.

The V segment lost 5 bases and the J segment 4 bases; nucleotides outside the gene matches: 4. Per germline, CDR1 MDHEN and CDR2 SYDVKM. This CDR3 is 15 amino acids long. What was sequenced was PBMCs. The TCR originated in a human donor in good health. The chain uses TRBV28 and TRBJ2-3, with TRBD2 matching 12 bases. CDR3 DNA: TGTGCCAGCAGTGAACTAGCGGGGGGCCCAGATACGCAGTATTTT. Its protein is CASSELAGGPDTQYF. The variable domain in full, completed from reference TRBV28 and TRBJ2-3, reads DVKVTQSSRYLVKRTGEKVFLECVQDMDHENMFWYRQDPGLGLRLIYFSYDVKMKEKGDIPEGYSVSREKKERFSLILESASTNQTSMYLCASSELAGGPDTQYFGPGTRLTVL.